The next 17 T cell receptor delta chains were all read from a single sample in a study of gamma-delta chains in newborns, infants, children. TCRdb re-called the reads through CATT. The sample contains about 4,200 delta-chain clones, roughly 15% of which appear only once. The sequencing sample was made of blood. Receptors originate from a child who was a newborn, infant or young child, either healthy, febrile or measles-vaccinated (not recorded which).

This clone was found a few times. This DNA's translation and the protein TCRdb lists, from a much larger clone, do not match at residue 8, likely due to a read error; the protein shown is translated from the DNA. V gene TRDV2 combines with J gene TRDJ3; weak D call: TRDD3 (6 bases). Germline V lookup: CDR1 GEAIGNYY, CDR2 EKD. Trimming cost V 1 base and J 0 bases, with 12 bases left between them. This CDR3 is 18 amino acids long. The CDR3 here is CACDTVGGSSWDTRQMFF. The CDR3 bases are TGTGCCTGTGACACGGTAGGGGGGAGCTCCTGGGACACCCGACAGATGTTTTTC.

This clone was counted a few times. A much larger clone is a single base away; this may be a read error. Other DNA sequences within the sample encode an identical CDR3. This chain connects TRDV2 to TRDJ1; 11 nucleotides agree with TRDD3. The CDR3 sequence is 21 residues long. Germline trimming cut 4 bases from V and 6 bases from J; bases unmatched to any gene: 27. CDR1 is GEAIGNYY, CDR2 EKD, per germline. This CDR3 reads CACEGVARPPSPSWGIHKLIF. Written as DNA, the CDR3 is TGTGCCTGTGAGGGGGTGGCCAGGCCCCCCTCCCCGAGCTGGGGGATACATAAACTCATCTTT.

This clone has a handful of counts. Just one base apart from a much larger clone, this may be a read error. The same CDR3 is also encoded by other DNA sequences in this sample. V gene TRDV2 combines with J gene TRDJ1; TRDD3 aligns across 8 bases. The trim removed 4 bases at V and 0 bases at J, leaving 6 bases unmatched. This CDR3 is 15 amino acids long. Germline CDR1 reads GEAIGNYY; CDR2 reads EKD. The CDR3 sequence is CACEQGYGYTDKLIF. CDR3 DNA: TGTGCCTGTGAGCAGGGATACGGGTACACCGATAAACTCATCTTT.

Worth noting for this clone: This DNA's translation and the protein TCRdb lists, from a much larger clone, do not match at residue 11, likely due to a read error; the protein shown is translated from the DNA. Other DNA sequences from this sample encode an identical CDR3 as well. The chain links TRDV2 to TRDJ3, with TRDD3 matching over 9 bases. Germline assignment: CDR1 GEAIGNYY and CDR2 EKD. The CDR3 has 18 amino acids. The CDR3 region has the DNA TGTGCCTGTGACGTACTGGGGGACAGCTCCCGGGACACCCGACAGATGTTTTTC. Amino acid sequence: CACDVLGDSSRDTRQMFF.

This clone has a handful of counts. Germline and junction disagree at one end, which may indicate a read error. This chain joins TRDV2 and TRDJ1; a possible D gene is TRDD3 (6 bases). This CDR3 has 17 amino acids. Germline V gene data show CDR1 as GEAIGNYY and CDR2 as EKD. For the CDR3, the DNA is TGCGCCTGTGACACCAATTTCGGTGGGGGGTACACCGATAAACTCATCTTT. This translates into CACDTNFGGGYTDKLIF.

There are a few counts of this clone. TCRdb assigns this DNA the protein of a much larger clone, which departs from its translation at residue 9; this likely reflects a read error, and the protein shown comes from translating the DNA. The J gene is TRDJ1, the V gene TRDV2; D might be TRDD3 (9 bases). Germline V gene sequence: CDR1 GEAIGNYY, CDR2 EKD. Trimming removed 7 bases at V and 3 bases at J, with 17 bases between. The CDR3 extends over 14 amino acids. CDR3 loop: CACFLLGDADKLIF. The CDR3 bases are TGTGCCTGCTTCCTACTGGGGGACGCCGATAAACTCATCTTT.

The chain uses TRDV2 and TRDJ1; D gene uncertain. Since TCRdb gives no J gene, matching the DNA to germline was used here to assign it. The CDR3 loop spans 15 amino acids. In germline, CDR1 is GEAIGNYY, CDR2 EKD. With 1 base removed from V and 9 bases from J, the gap between germline ends came to 20 bases. The CDR3 DNA follows: TGTGCCTGTGACACGGTCGGCATGAGAGGAGATCAACTCATCTTT. Protein product: CACDTVGMRGDQLIF.

This clone showed up just a few times. The protein held in TCRdb is that of a much larger clone and does not match this DNA's translation at residue 7, likely because of a read error; the protein shown is translated from the DNA. The chain carries TRDV2 and TRDJ1; 7 bases match TRDD3. The ends lost 4 bases at V and 1 base at J; junction bases unmatched: 8. The CDR3 runs 15 residues. The V gene's germline CDR1 is GEAIGNYY and CDR2 EKD. CDR3 residues: CACEALRIRTDKLIF. The DNA for the CDR3 is TGTGCCTGTGAGGCCCTGAGGATACGCACCGATAAACTCATCTTT.

In this sample, this clone turned up a few times. A much larger clone differs by one base, so this may be a read error. The chain carries TRDV2 and TRDJ3; D is possibly TRDD3 (6 bases). The germline gives CDR1 GEAIGNYY, CDR2 EKD. CDR3 length: 20 amino acids. In DNA form, the CDR3 reads TGTGCCTGTGACACCGTACTGGCATCAATATCTGACTGGGACGCCCGACAGATGTTTTTC. Encoded protein: CACDTVLASISDWDARQMFF.

Only a few counts were recorded for this clone. TCRdb's protein, taken from a much larger clone, differs from this DNA's translation at residue 12, likely owing to a read error; the protein displayed comes from the DNA. The chain carries TRDV2 and TRDJ1; TRDD3 might be the D (6 bases). With 3 bases removed from V and 3 bases from J, the gap between germline ends came to 22 bases. The germline V gene encodes CDR1 GEAIGNYY and CDR2 EKD. CDR3 size: 17 residues. The CDR3 loop reads CACDGLGGREGADKLIF. DNA of the CDR3: TGTGCCTGTGACGGACTGGGAGGTAGGGAGGGCGCCGATAAACTCATCTTT.

A note on this clone: This could be a read error, since a much larger clone is one nucleotide away. The V call is TRDV2, the J call TRDJ2; 11 nucleotides line up with TRDD3. TCRdb offers no J gene call, so here the DNA was matched to germline to obtain one. CDR3 length: 20 residues. The V gene's germline CDR1 is GEAIGNYY and CDR2 EKD. CDR3 sequence: CACDTVRRWGIQRGTAKLFF. The DNA for the CDR3 is TGTGCCTGTGACACCGTAAGACGCTGGGGGATACAGCGGGGGACAGCAAAACTCTTCTTT.

This clone is medium-sized in the sample. The genes are TRDV2 and TRDJ1, with D perhaps matching TRDD3 (7 bases). Germline CDR1 is GEAIGNYY and CDR2 is EKD. The CDR3 length is 21 residues. Trimming removed 1 base from V and 0 bases from J, with 29 bases in between. The CDR3 coding sequence is TGTGCCTGTGACACGGTGAGTCCTACGACTGGGGACGACATGTACACCGATAAACTCATCTTT. Translated, it gives CACDTVSPTTGDDMYTDKLIF.

Notes on this clone: A read error is possible here, since a much larger clone lies one base away. The same CDR3 arises from other DNA sequences in this sample as well. The chain has TRDV2 and TRDJ1; 7 bases align to TRDD3. V lost 7 bases to trimming and J lost 0 bases; unmatched junction nucleotides: 7. The CDR3 contains 14 residues. Germline V gives CDR1 GEAIGNYY, CDR2 EKD. CDR3 nucleotide sequence: TGTGCCTGCGTCGCACTGGGGCACACCGATAAACTCATCTTT. This codes for CACVALGHTDKLIF.

The J gene is TRDJ1, the V gene TRDV2, with a possible D match to TRDD3 (6 bases). The J gene, missing from TCRdb, was assigned here through DNA to germline matching. The CDR3 has 18 residues. The germline V gene encodes CDR1 GEAIGNYY and CDR2 EKD. V was cut by 2 bases and J by 2 bases, with 23 bases left in between. In DNA form, the CDR3 reads TGTGCCTGTGACAACGTGGGGGGCCAAGGGACAGAAACCGATAAACTCATCTTT. It is translated as CACDNVGGQGTETDKLIF.

Of note for this clone: The protein that TCRdb holds for this DNA derives from a much larger clone and differs from the translated DNA at residue 7, which likely indicates a read error; the protein shown here is translated from the DNA. The rearrangement joins TRDV2 to TRDJ2, with a weak D call TRDD3 (5 bases). This CDR3 contains 14 residues. Germline CDR1 and CDR2: GEAIGNYY and EKD. The V and J ends lost 0 bases and 5 bases respectively, with 9 bases between them. The CDR3 reads CACDTLRDTAQLFF. The DNA for the CDR3 is TGTGCCTGTGACACCCTGAGGGATACAGCACAACTCTTCTTT.

This clone has only a few counts. This chain uses TRDV2 with TRDJ3; 7 bases line up with TRDD3. V lost 1 base and J lost 0; bases outside the gene matches: 11. The germline gives CDR1 GEAIGNYY, CDR2 EKD. The CDR3 covers 20 residues. CDR3 amino acids: CACDTAGGHMSSWDTRQMFF. The CDR3 DNA sequence: TGTGCCTGTGACACGGCTGGGGGCCACATGAGCTCCTGGGACACCCGACAGATGTTTTTC.

This clone was counted a few times. A much larger clone is a single base away; this may be a read error. The chain recombines TRDV2 with TRDJ3; 9 bases align to TRDD3. The CDR3 has 18 amino acids. From germline, CDR1 is GEAIGNYY and CDR2 EKD. The DNA of the CDR3 is TGTGCCCGTGACACCGTGGGGGATAGCTCCTGGGACACCCGACAGATGTTTTTC. Translating it yields CARDTVGDSSWDTRQMFF.